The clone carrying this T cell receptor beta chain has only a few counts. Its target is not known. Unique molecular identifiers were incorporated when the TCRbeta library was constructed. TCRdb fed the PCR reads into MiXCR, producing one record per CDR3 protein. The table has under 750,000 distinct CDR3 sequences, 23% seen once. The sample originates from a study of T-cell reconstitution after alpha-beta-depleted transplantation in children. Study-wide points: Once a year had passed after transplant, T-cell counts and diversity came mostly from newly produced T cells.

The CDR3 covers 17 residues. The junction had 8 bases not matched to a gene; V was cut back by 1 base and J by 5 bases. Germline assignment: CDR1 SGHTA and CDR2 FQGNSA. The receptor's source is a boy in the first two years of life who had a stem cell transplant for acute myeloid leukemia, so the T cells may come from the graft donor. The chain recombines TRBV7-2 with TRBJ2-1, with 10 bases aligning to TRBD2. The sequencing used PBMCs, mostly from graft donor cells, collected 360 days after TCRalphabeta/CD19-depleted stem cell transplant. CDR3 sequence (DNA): TGTGCCAGCAGCTTAGGAAGACTAGCGGGCGGTCACAATGAGCAGTTCTTC. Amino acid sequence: CASSLGRLAGGHNEQFF.